Reported below is one T cell receptor (beta chain). This sample is drawn from a study of blood T cell repertoires in COVID-19. Study as a whole: Researchers got acute and convalescent COVID-19 samples from the United States, Italy and Spain. T cells, B-cell-depleted T cells, or PBMCs provided the cDNA or gDNA that served as material.

In the study's own analysis: Nucleated cell counts were estimated from reference gene primer amplification. Profiled with immunoSEQ multiplex PCR; TCRdb holds only in-frame clones, not every one. V, J and clone size derive from that table, while D and trimming were established from the DNA sequence. The data contain approximately 31,000 clones, 80% to 90% of them seen just once; the ten biggest clones take up 4.5% to 6.5%. Germline values: CDR1 MDHEN, CDR2 SYDVKM. V lost 7 bases and J lost 4, with 14 bases in between. CDR3 length equals 15 residues. The V call is TRBV28, the J call TRBJ1-6; D is perhaps TRBD1 (5 bases). The sample was peripheral blood. The source is a woman over 75 with active or convalescent COVID-19. The chain's CDR3 is CASKQATAYNSPLHF. CDR3 nucleotides: TGTGCCAGCAAGCAGGCGACAGCATATAATTCACCCCTCCACTTT.